What follows are 7 T cell receptor beta chains derived from one specimen sequenced in a study of graft-versus-host responses after intestinal transplantation. For these receptors, no antigen is known. The protocol was immunoSEQ multiplex PCR, while the TCRdb copy is restricted to in-frame clones and leaves out a portion. The sample carries 90,000 to 130,000 clones, around 94% recorded once. The sequencing used unstimulated CD4+ T cells sorted from spleen or lymph node cells, collected before transplant. The receptor set was obtained from a human donor who was the organ donor for an intestinal transplant.

The CDR3 nucleotides read TGTGCCAGCAGTTTGACTCCGGGACAGGGCGGCGAGCAGTACTTC. Amino acids: CASSLTPGQGGEQYF. V gene TRBV28 combines with J gene TRBJ2-7; 9 nucleotides line up with TRBD1. V lost 3 bases to trimming and J lost 6 bases; unmatched junction nucleotides: 9. The CDR3 totals 15 residues. CDR1 and CDR2 (germline): MDHEN, SYDVKM.

The chain carries TRBV7-9 and TRBJ2-6, with D hard to call. The germline CDR1 and CDR2 sequences are SEHNR and FQNEAQ (reference sequence). There are 14 residues in the CDR3. V lost 1 base, J lost 1 base, and 2 bases lay in between. The chain's CDR3 is CASSLVSGANVLTF. The CDR3 DNA reads TGTGCCAGCAGCTTAGTGTCTGGGGCCAACGTCCTGACTTTC. The variable domain in full, with the rest retrieved from reference TRBV7-9 and TRBJ2-6, is DTGVSQNPRHKITKRGQNVTFRCDPISEHNRLYWYRQTLGQGPEFLTYFQNEAQLEKSRLLSDRFSAERPKGSFSTLEIQRTEQGDSAMYLCASSLVSGANVLTFGAGSRLTVL.

The gene calls are TRBV7-8 and TRBJ2-7; 11 bases are a match to TRBD1. The CDR3 has 16 residues. Germline CDR1 is SGHVS and CDR2 is FQNEAQ. J lost 3 bases, V lost 5 bases, and 9 bases had no gene match. The CDR3: CASSRPPGQGGYEQYF. In DNA form, the CDR3 reads TGTGCCAGCAGCCGTCCTCCGGGACAGGGGGGCTACGAGCAGTACTTC.

Turning to this clone: This same CDR3 is encoded by further DNA sequences in the sample. V usage is TRBV14 and J usage is TRBJ2-5; D is uncertain. The CDR3 loop spans 14 amino acids. CDR1 SGHDN and CDR2 FVKESK come from the germline V gene. V lost 1 base and J 1 base, leaving 7 bases between the germline ends. CDR3 sequence reads: CASSQGPFQETQYF. CDR3 sequence (DNA): TGTGCCAGCAGCCAAGGTCCGTTCCAAGAGACCCAGTACTTC.

The chain links TRBV18 to TRBJ2-7, with a possible D match to TRBD1 (6 bases). V lost 5 bases to trimming and J lost 3 bases, with 14 bases between them. CDR1 and CDR2 (germline): KGHSH, LQKENI. The CDR3 runs 14 residues. The DNA for the CDR3 is TGTGCCAGCTCATCCATGAACAGGGTCTACGAGCAGTACTTC. Translation: CASSSMNRVYEQYF.

This clone was found once. This chain joins TRBV6-6 and TRBJ2-1; TRBD2 matches 13 bases. Germline loops: CDR1 MNHNY, CDR2 SVGAGI (reference sequence). V trimming: 0 bases; J trimming: 7 bases; junction bases outside the gene matches: 0. CDR3 length: 15 amino acids. CDR3 region: CASSYSLAGGNEQFF. The CDR3 DNA is TGTGCCAGCAGTTACTCACTAGCGGGAGGGAATGAGCAGTTCTTC.

In nucleotides, the CDR3 is TGTGCCAGCAGTCCAGCAGGCGGTATATCTGGAAACACCATATATTTT. It is translated as CASSPAGGISGNTIYF. The J gene is TRBJ1-3, the V gene TRBV28, with no clear D. With 5 bases removed from V and 1 base from J, the gap between germline ends came to 15 bases. The CDR3 has 16 residues. Germline values: CDR1 MDHEN, CDR2 SYDVKM.